The entry that follows covers one T cell receptor beta chain sequence. V lost 4 bases and J lost 9, with 12 bases in between. Germline lookup yields CDR1 LNHDA and CDR2 SQIVND (reference sequence). The CDR3 has 12 amino acids. TCRdb ran MiXCR on the PCR reads and lists one entry per CDR3 protein. The repertoire holds about 28,000 distinct CDR3 sequences, approximately 49% seen once, with around 5.9% in the top ten. Described time point: late sampling 161 to 241 days after vaccination in three convalescent patients. The sample originates from a study of vaccination and CD4 T cells after COVID-19. Here the sequenced sample was CD4+ T cells from blood, taken about 7 months after SARS-CoV-2 vaccination. The origin of this receptor is a human donor who had recovered from COVID-19. This rearrangement joins TRBV19 to TRBJ1-1; D gene uncertain. The CDR3 spells CASSTELSQAFF. The CDR3 DNA sequence: TGTGCCAGTAGTACTGAGTTAAGTCAAGCTTTCTTT.